These T cell receptor beta chains were read from a single sample in a study of OX40 agonist ivuxolimab in advanced cancers. The table came from immunoSEQ multiplex PCR; TCRdb's copy has only in-frame clones and leaves some out. The repertoire holds 45,000 to 50,000 clones, with 80% to 90% as singletons. Sequencing used CD4+ or CD8+ T cells sorted from blood, obtained in a trial of the OX40 agonist ivuxolimab. These receptors were collected from an adult with an advanced solid tumor such as melanoma, head and neck, liver or kidney cancer. Each CDR3 is given with its conserved first and last residue. A D gene is named only where the DNA matches it firmly. Clone size is given for some rows only: seen once, a few or many times, or a class if the clone is expanded.

TRBJ1-1 | TRBV7-9 | - | - | TGTGCCAGCAGCTTCCAGGCCACGGGGACTGAAGCTTTCTTT | CASSFQATGTEAFF
TRBJ1-1 | TRBV30 | - | - | TGTGCCTGGAGGGCAGGCCTGAACACTGAAGCTTTCTTT | CAWRAGLNTEAFF
TRBJ2-6 | TRBV19 | - | TRBD1 | TGTGCCAGTAGCGGGACAGGGGGTTCCCAACTCCTGACTTTC | CASSGTGGSQLLTF
TRBJ2-7 | TRBV2 | - | - | TGTGCCAGCAGTCCCCGGGCCATTGCCTCCTACGAGCAGTACTTC | CASSPRAIASYEQYF
TRBJ2-1 | TRBV19 | - | - | TGTGCCAGTAGTAACGGGGATGAGAGTGAGCAGTTCTTC | CASSNGDESEQFF
TRBJ1-1 | TRBV5-8 | - | - | TGTGCCACCCGCCGGGGGGTGCAGAACACTGAAGCTTTCTTT | CATRRGVQNTEAFF
TRBJ2-1 | TRBV7-2 | few | - | TGTGCCAGCAGTCCCCAAGGGGTCGGCACAGGTGAGCAGTTCTTC | CASSPQGVGTGEQFF
TRBJ2-5 | TRBV9 | - | - | TGTGCCAGCAGCGTAGCGCCAGGGGCGCAAGAGACCCAGTACTTC | CASSVAPGAQETQYF
TRBJ2-7 | TRBV7-8 | - | TRBD2 | TGTGCCAGCAGCTTAGCTGCAGCGGGGGTTTCCTACGAGCAGTACTTC | CASSLAAAGVSYEQYF
TRBJ2-1 | TRBV9 | - | - | TGTGCCAGCAGCGTAGCCAGCGGTTATAACAATGAGCAGTTCTTC | CASSVASGYNNEQFF
TRBJ2-7 | TRBV11-2 | - | TRBD1 | TGTGCCAGCAGCCCGATTGACAGGGAAGGGGAGCAGTACTTC | CASSPIDREGEQYF
TRBJ2-5 | TRBV29-1 | once | - | TGCAGCGCAAACGGCGGCCCCGGGGGGACCCAGTACTTC | CSANGGPGGTQYF
TRBJ1-1 | TRBV28 | - | - | TGTGCCACCCTCCCTGACGGGGGGGACACTGAAGCTTTCTTT | CATLPDGGDTEAFF
TRBJ2-1 | TRBV30 | few | - | TGTGCCTGGAGTGTCCCACTCAATGAGCAGTTCTTC | CAWSVPLNEQFF
TRBJ2-3 | TRBV6-1 | - | TRBD2 | TGTGCCAGCAGTGGGAGCGGGAGGGCCGCGCAGTATTTT | CASSGSGRAAQYF
TRBJ2-3 | TRBV10-1 | - | - | TGCGCCAGCGGGGACGCAGCTAGCACAGATACGCAGTATTTT | CASGDAASTDTQYF
TRBJ1-1 | TRBV10-3 | - | - | TGTGCCATCAGTGAGAGTAGTATCGGTATAAACACTGAAGCTTTCTTT | CAISESSIGINTEAFF
TRBJ2-5 | TRBV6-5 | - | - | TGTGCCAGCAGTTATTCCCGGGAGACCCAGTACTTC | CASSYSRETQYF
TRBJ2-1 | TRBV11-3 | - | - | TGTGCCAGCAGCTTAGGCAGGGGAGGGGATGAGCAGTTCTTC | CASSLGRGGDEQFF
TRBJ1-1 | TRBV6-1 | - | - | TGTGCCAGCAGTAGGGTCACCCGTGGGAACACTGAAGCTTTCTTT | CASSRVTRGNTEAFF
TRBJ2-1 | TRBV10-2 | once | - | TGCGCCAGCAGTGAGTCGAAGTGGGCCCTACGCAGGAATGAGCAGTTCTTC | CASSESKWALRRNEQFF
TRBJ2-5 | TRBV5-1 | - | TRBD2 | TGCGCCAGCAGCTCTTTGGACGTTAGCGGGAGTAAGACCCAGTACTTC | CASSSLDVSGSKTQYF
TRBJ2-5 | TRBV5-6 | - | - | TGTGCCAGCAGCTTATCCGGGGGATCGGAGACCCAGTACTTC | CASSLSGGSETQYF
TRBJ2-3 | TRBV29-1 | - | TRBD2 | TGCAGCGTTGAAGTAGCGGGAGCCCGAACAGATACGCAGTATTTT | CSVEVAGARTDTQYF
TRBJ2-7 | TRBV11-2 | - | - | TGTGCCAGCAGCTTCGCCGGCTACGAGCAGTACTTC | CASSFAGYEQYF
TRBJ2-7 | TRBV6-1 | - | - | TGTGCCAGCAGTGCGACACGGTACGAGCAGTACTTC | CASSATRYEQYF
TRBJ2-7 | TRBV11-2 | - | TRBD2 | TGTGCCAGCAGCTTGAATTCCGGGACTAACTACGAGCAGTACTTC | CASSLNSGTNYEQYF
TRBJ1-2 | TRBV7-2 | - | - | TGTGCCAGCAGCTTAGGACAAGCGTCTAACTATGGCTACACCTTC | CASSLGQASNYGYTF
TRBJ2-2 | TRBV6-4 | - | - | TGTGCCAGCAGTGAAGCCGCCGGGGAGCTGTTTTTT | CASSEAAGELFF
TRBJ1-1 | TRBV5-1 | once | TRBD1 | TGCGCCAGCAGCTTGGAGACAGGGAGAAACACTGAAGCTTTCTTT | CASSLETGRNTEAFF
TRBJ1-4 | TRBV28 | few | TRBD1 | TGTGCCAGCAGTTCTCCGGGACAGCCGAATGAAAAACTGTTTTTT | CASSSPGQPNEKLFF
TRBJ2-1 | TRBV7-2 | - | TRBD2 | TGTGCCAGCAGCTTAAGTGGGCTAGCGGGGGACAATGAGCAGTTCTTC | CASSLSGLAGDNEQFF